This T cell receptor beta chain was retrieved from a study of blood T cell repertoires in COVID-19. Measured with immunoSEQ multiplex PCR; TCRdb has only the in-frame clones, and not every one. The sample yields some 350,000 clones, about 88% seen once. This CDR3 spans 14 amino acids. Germline loops: CDR1 MGHRA, CDR2 YSYEKL. Trimming pared 4 bases from V and 3 bases from J, leaving 12 bases between. Allocation to cohorts depended on clinical history reported by the participants. The sample was PBMCs or T cells enriched from blood (not recorded which). The chain has TRBV4-1 and TRBJ1-1, with no clear D. This receptor was taken from a woman in her thirties who had recovered from COVID-19. CDR3 sequence (DNA): TGCGCCAGCAGCCTCCGCAACACCCACACTGAAGCTTTCTTT. This translates into CASSLRNTHTEAFF.